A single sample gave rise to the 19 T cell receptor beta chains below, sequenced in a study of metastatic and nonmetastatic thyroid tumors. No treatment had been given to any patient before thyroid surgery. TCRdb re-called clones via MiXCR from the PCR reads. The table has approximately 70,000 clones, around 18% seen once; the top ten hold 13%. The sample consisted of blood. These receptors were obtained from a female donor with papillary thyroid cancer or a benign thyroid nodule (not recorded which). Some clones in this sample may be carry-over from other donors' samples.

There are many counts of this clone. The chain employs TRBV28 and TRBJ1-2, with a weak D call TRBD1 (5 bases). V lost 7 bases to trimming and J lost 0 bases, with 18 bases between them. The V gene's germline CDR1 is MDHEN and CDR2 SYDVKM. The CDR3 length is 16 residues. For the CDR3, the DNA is TGTGCCAGCAACTCGGCAGGGAGTACGGCTAACTATGGCTACACCTTC. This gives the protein CASNSAGSTANYGYTF.

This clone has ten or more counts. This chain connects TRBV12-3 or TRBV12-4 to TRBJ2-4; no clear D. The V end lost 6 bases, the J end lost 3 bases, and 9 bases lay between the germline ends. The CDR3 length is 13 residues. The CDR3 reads CASSSRNKNIQYF. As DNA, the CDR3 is TGTGCCAGCAGCTCCCGTAACAAAAACATTCAGTACTTC.

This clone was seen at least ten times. CDR3 nucleotides: TGTGCCAGCAGCTTAATAAGGGGAGACGAGCAGTACTTC. This gives the protein CASSLIRGDEQYF. The chain joins TRBV7-6 to TRBJ2-7; D is possibly TRBD1 or TRBD2 (5 bases each). V was pared by 2 bases and J by 5 bases, with 10 bases between. CDR1 and CDR2 (germline): SGHVS, FNYEAQ. CDR3 length: 13 residues.

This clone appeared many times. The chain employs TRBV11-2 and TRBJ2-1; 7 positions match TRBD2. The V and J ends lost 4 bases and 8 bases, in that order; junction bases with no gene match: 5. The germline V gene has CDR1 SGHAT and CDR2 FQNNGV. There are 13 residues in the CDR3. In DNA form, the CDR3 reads TGTGCCAGCAGCTGGGGGGGTCGGTATGAGCAGTTCTTC. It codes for CASSWGGRYEQFF.

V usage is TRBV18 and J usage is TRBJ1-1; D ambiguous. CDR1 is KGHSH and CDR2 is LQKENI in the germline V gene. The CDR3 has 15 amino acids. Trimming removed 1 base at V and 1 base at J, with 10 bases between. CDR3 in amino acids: CASSPQSGRNTEAFF. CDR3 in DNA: TGTGCCAGCTCACCACAAAGCGGTCGGAACACTGAAGCTTTCTTT.

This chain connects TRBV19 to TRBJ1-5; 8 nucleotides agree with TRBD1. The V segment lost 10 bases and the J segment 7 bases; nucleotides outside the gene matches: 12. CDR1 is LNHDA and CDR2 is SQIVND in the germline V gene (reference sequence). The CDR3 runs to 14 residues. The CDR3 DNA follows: TGTGCCATTAGATACGGACAGGGAGGGCAGCCCCAGCATTTT. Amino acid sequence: CAIRYGQGGQPQHF.

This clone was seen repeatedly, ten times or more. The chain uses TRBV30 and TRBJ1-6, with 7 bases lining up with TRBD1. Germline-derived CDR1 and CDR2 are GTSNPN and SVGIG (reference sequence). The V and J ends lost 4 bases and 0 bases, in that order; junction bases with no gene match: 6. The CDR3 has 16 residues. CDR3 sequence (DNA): TGTGCCTGGACCCCGGGACAGAGCTCCTATAATTCACCCCTCCACTTT. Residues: CAWTPGQSSYNSPLHF.

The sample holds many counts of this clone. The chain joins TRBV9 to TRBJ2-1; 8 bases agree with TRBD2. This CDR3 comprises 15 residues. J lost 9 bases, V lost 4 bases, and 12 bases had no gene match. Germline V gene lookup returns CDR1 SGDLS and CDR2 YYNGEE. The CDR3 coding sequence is TGTGCCAGCAGCTCACCGGGACTAGGTATCCGTGAGCAGTTCTTC. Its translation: CASSSPGLGIREQFF.

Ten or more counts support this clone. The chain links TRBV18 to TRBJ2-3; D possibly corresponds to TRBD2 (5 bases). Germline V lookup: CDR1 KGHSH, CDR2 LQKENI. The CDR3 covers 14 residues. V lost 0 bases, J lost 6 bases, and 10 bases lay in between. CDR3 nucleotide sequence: TGTGCCAGCTCACCACCGGAATCGGGGGATACGCAGTATTTT. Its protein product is CASSPPESGDTQYF.

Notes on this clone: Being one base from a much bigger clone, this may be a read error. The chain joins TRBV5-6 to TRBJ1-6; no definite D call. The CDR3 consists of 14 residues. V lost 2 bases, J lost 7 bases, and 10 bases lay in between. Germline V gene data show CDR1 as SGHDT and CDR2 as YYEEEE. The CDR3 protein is CASSLESRNSPLHF. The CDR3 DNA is TGTGCCAGCAGCTTAGAATCGAGGAATTCACCCCTCCACTTT. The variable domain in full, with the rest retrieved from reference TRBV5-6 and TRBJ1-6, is DAGVTQSPTHLIKTRGQQVTLRCSPKSGHDTVSWYQQALGQGPQFIFQYYEEEERQRGNFPDRFSGHQFPNYSSELNVNALLLGDSALYLCASSLESRNSPLHFGNGTRLTVT.

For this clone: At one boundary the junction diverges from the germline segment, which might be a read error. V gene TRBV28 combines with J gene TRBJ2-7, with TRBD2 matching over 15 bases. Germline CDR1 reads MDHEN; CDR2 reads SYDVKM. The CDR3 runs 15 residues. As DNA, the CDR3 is TGTGCCAGCATTTCGGGACTAGCGGGGGGCTACGAGCATTACTTC. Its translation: CASISGLAGGYEHYF.

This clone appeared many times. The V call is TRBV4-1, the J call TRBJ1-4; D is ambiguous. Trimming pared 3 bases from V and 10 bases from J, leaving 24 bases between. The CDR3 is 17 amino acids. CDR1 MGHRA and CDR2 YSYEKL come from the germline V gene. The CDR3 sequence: CASSQTFGTATSGKLFF. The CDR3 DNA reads TGCGCCAGCAGCCAGACGTTTGGCACCGCAACTTCAGGAAAACTGTTTTTT.

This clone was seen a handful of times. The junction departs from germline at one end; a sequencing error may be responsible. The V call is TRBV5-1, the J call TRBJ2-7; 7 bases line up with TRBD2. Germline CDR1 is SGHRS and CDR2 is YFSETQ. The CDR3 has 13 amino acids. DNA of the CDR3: TGCGCCAGCATCTTGCGGGAGTCCTACGAGCAGTACTTC. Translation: CASILRESYEQYF.

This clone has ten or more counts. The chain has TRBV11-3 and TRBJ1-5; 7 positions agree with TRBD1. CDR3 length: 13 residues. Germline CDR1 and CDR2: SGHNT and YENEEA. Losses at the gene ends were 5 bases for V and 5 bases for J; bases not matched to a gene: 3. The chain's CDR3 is CASSAGQDQPQHF. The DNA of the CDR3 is TGTGCCAGCAGCGCCGGACAGGATCAGCCCCAGCATTTT.

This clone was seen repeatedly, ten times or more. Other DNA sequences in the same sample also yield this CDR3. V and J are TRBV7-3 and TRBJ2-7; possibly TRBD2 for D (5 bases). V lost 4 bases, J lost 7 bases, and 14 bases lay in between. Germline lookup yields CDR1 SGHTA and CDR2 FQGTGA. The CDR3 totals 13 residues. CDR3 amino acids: CASSSLEVGEQYF. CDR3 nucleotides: TGTGCCAGCAGCTCCCTGGAGGTTGGGGAGCAGTACTTC.

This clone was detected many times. Written as DNA, the CDR3 is TGTGCCAGCAGCCTACAGGGGGGGGGGAGGGGCTACACCTTC. It translates to CASSLQGGGRGYTF. This chain joins TRBV6-1 and TRBJ1-2; 8 nucleotides line up with TRBD1. The CDR3 consists of 14 residues. The germline CDR1 and CDR2 sequences are MNHNS and SASEGT. V shed 6 bases and J 8 bases; nucleotides not matched to a gene: 11.

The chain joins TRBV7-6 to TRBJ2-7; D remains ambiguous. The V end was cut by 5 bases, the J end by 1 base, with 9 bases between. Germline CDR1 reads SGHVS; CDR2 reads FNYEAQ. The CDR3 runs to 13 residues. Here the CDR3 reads CASSLQDSYEQYF. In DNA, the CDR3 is TGTGCCAGCAGCCTGCAGGATTCCTACGAGCAGTACTTC.

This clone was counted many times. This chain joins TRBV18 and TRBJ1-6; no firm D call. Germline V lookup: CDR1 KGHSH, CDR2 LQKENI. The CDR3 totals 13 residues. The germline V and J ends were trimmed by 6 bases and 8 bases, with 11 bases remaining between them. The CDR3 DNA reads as TGTGCCAGCTCGCGGGCCGGGGATTCACCCCTCCACTTT. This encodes CASSRAGDSPLHF.

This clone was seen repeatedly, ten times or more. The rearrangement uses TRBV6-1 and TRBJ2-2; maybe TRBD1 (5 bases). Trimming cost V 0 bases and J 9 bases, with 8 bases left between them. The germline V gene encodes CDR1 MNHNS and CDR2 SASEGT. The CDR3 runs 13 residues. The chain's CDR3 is CASSEAGPRELFF. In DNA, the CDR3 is TGTGCCAGCAGTGAAGCGGGGCCCCGGGAGCTGTTTTTT.